This TCR beta chain was sequenced in a study of blood T cells in healthy people across ages (dated by TCRdb to the mid-2010s). The study in broad terms: In model experiments, template switching captured roughly one uniquely barcoded TCR beta cDNA molecule for every two T cells. The donors were divided into four age groups: young (average approximately 17 years), middle-aged (approximately 39), aged (under 70) and long-lived (about 90). To avoid experimental bias, donors of different ages were distributed randomly across sequencing lanes. Age-related changes in TCR beta repertoire diversity were measured in the study by deep sequencing normalized with unique cDNA molecular identifiers. Two additional independent replicas of 1 million unique cDNA reads from the same blood draw were analyzed for two donors (one aged 18 to 30 and one aged 80 or older). Study-wide conclusions, independent of this receptor: Because the CMV infection status of the donors was unknown, age-related changes in expanded clonotypes may potentially have been confounded. Conclusive comparison of naive and antigen-experienced compartments was prevented by the profiling of bulk unsorted PBMCs. Estimates of total diversity based on one million sequenced T cells were regarded as lower bounds and as underestimates. A strong correlation was found between observed TCR beta diversity and the percentage of naive T cells measured by flow cytometry. Compared with the aged group, the long-lived group had more naive CD4+ T cells, fewer expanded clones and increased TCR diversity, suggesting age selection. As age increased, observed TCR beta diversity per million T cells dropped in a roughly linear way, and a significant reduction was already evident by age roughly 36.

Library prep was done by 5' RACE. Sequencing was performed on an Illumina HiSeq 2500. A second about 7 to 12 cycle PCR used a sample-barcoded 5' primer and a J-beta primer mix. A unique molecular identifier was introduced onto each TCR beta cDNA molecule by a template-switch 5' adaptor carrying 12 random nucleotides. Each sample yielded at least 2.5 million CDR3-containing paired-end reads. All of the RNA was converted into first-strand cDNA using the Mint cDNA synthesis kit, with a TRBC-specific oligonucleotide serving as the primer. All cDNA was treated with uracil-DNA glycosylase and then went through a first 18-cycle PCR with the universal primers M1SS and BC2_uni_R. As for the original processing: For normalization, 1 million high-quality reads were randomly selected from each sample, with every read carrying a distinct molecular identifier. Reads with shared molecular identifiers were discarded instead of being binned into consensus sequences. CDR3 identification, clonotype clustering and error correction used MiTCR with a Q25 quality threshold and the strictest error-elimination algorithm. A nonparametric unseen species model with Euler transformation was used to estimate a lower bound on total TCR beta diversity. In-frame beta chains were kept once TCRdb had trimmed the public reads at Q25 with fastp and called clones with MiXCR. Entries are consolidated by CDR3 protein sequence, retaining the most common genes and DNA. The V and J calls follow TCRdb's processing rather than the paper's. The sample table contains 920,000 or so distinct CDR3 sequences; only one count was recorded for 40% to 50% of them. The ten largest clonotypes hold approximately 17% of the sample.

In regard to this clonotype: The antigen it recognizes is unknown. A read error may explain this, as a much larger clone is one base away.

Its CDR3 holds 17 amino acids, cysteine through phenylalanine. CDR3 DNA only is kept here, 51 bases in frame from base 1. Via the germline V gene, CDR1 is SGHTA and CDR2 FQGNSA. The donors were some 39 Caucasian individuals from Russia, aged roughly 6 to 100 years, who were systemically healthy. Approximately 11 milliliters of peripheral blood were drawn from each donor into EDTA-treated Vacutainer tubes. Ficoll-Paque density-gradient centrifugation was used to isolate PBMCs, with at least 7 million per sample. Total RNA was extracted from PBMCs with Trizol reagent, with at least 5.5 micrograms obtained per sample. Naive CD45RAhigh/CD27high T cell percentages were measured by flow cytometry on a PBMC aliquot from every donor.

The rearranged chain carries TRBV7-2 and TRBJ2-4, with 8 bases matching TRBD2. The DNA end lines up better with TRBJ2-7; the J call may be wrong. The sequence derives from a woman aged 60-75 years in good health. The sequenced sample was blood. In nucleotide form, the sequence is TGTGCCAGCAGCGTAGGCCGGGCATGGACGGGAGGGCGCGAGCAGTACTTC. This gives the protein CASSVGRAWTGGREQYF.